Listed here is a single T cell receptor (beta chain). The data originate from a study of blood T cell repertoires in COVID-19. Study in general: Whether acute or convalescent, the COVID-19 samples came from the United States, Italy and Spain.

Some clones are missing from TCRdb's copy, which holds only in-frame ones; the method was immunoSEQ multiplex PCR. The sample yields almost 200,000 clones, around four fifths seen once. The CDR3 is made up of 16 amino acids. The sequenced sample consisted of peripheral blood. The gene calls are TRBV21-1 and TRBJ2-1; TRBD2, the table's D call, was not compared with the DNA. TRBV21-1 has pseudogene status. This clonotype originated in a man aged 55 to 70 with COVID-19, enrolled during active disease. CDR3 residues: CASSKGVGEAYNEQFF. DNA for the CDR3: TGTGCCAGCAGCAAAGGGGTGGGAGAGGCGTACAATGAGCAGTTCTTC.